This passage covers 18 T cell receptor beta chains from one sample sequenced in a study of T cells after somatic rescue of genetic block. Sequencing used immunoSEQ multiplex PCR; TCRdb keeps in-frame clones, though not all of them. The sample carries 11,000 to 15,000 clones, roughly 78% recorded once. Sequencing used peripheral blood mononuclear cells (PBMCs). The receptors were gathered from a boy aged 5-17 years.

This chain's CDR3 is CASSKRGSGANVLTF. The DNA of the CDR3 is TGTGCCAGCAGCAAAAGGGGGTCTGGGGCCAACGTCCTGACTTTC. The J gene is TRBJ2-6, the V gene TRBV6-1, with D possibly matching TRBD1 (6 bases). Germline CDR1 and CDR2: MNHNS and SASEGT. CDR3 length: 15 amino acids. Trimming took 6 bases from V and 1 from J, leaving 10 bases between them.

V is TRBV6-5 and J is TRBJ2-7; TRBD1 aligns across 9 bases. V gave up 4 bases and J gave up 3 bases; unmatched junction bases: 4. CDR1 is MNHEY, CDR2 SVGAGI, per germline. The CDR3 sequence is 14 residues long. CDR3 protein: CASSLTGGNYEQYF. The CDR3 coding sequence is TGTGCCAGCAGTTTGACAGGGGGAAACTACGAGCAGTACTTC.

This clone came up a few times. The genes are TRBV25-1 and TRBJ2-2; D gene unclear. There are 12 residues in the CDR3. Per the germline V gene, CDR1 is MGHDK and CDR2 is SYGVNS. V shed 4 bases and J shed 3 bases, with 3 bases lying between them. CDR3: CASSVHTGELFF. The CDR3 nucleotides read TGTGCCAGCAGTGTACACACCGGGGAGCTGTTTTTT.

The gene calls are TRBV18 and TRBJ2-1, with 8 bases fitting TRBD1. This CDR3 contains 16 residues. V was pared by 3 bases and J by 1 base, with 5 bases of the junction left unmatched. CDR1 is KGHSH and CDR2 is LQKENI in the germline V gene. The CDR3 loop is CASSPPGTGSYNEQFF. In DNA, the CDR3 is TGTGCCAGCTCACCCCCCGGGACAGGTTCCTACAATGAGCAGTTCTTC.

This clone has only one observation. The chain employs TRBV18 and TRBJ1-2; TRBD1 might be the D (5 bases). CDR3 size: 12 residues. CDR1 KGHSH and CDR2 LQKENI come from the germline V gene. The ends were cut back, 3 bases at V and 5 bases at J, with 7 bases in the middle. The CDR3, as DNA: TGTGCCAGCTCACCGACAGATTATGGCTACACCTTC. Translated, it gives CASSPTDYGYTF.

The V gene is TRBV20-1, the J gene TRBJ2-7, with D uncertain. Trimming removed 5 bases at V and 5 bases at J, with 10 bases between. CDR3 length equals 11 residues. CDR1 DFQATT and CDR2 SNEGSKA come from the germline V gene (reference sequence). DNA for the CDR3: TGCAGTGCTCCCAAGCTCCACGAGCAGTACTTC. It specifies CSAPKLHEQYF.

This clone was seen a handful of times. The V call is TRBV2, the J call TRBJ1-1; 7 bases fit TRBD1. Germline V gene sequence: CDR1 SNHLY, CDR2 FYNNEI. CDR3 length equals 17 residues. Trimming at V came to 7 bases and at J to 5 bases, leaving 19 bases not matched to a gene. The CDR3 region has the DNA TGTGCCAGCAAGAGGTACAGGGGTTCGTCTAGGGCTACTGAAGCTTTCTTT. Translating gives CASKRYRGSSRATEAFF.

This clone was found a few times. This chain links TRBV9 with TRBJ1-6, with TRBD1 matching 7 bases. V shed 3 bases and J 9 bases; nucleotides not matched to a gene: 6. Germline assignment: CDR1 SGDLS and CDR2 YYNGEE. The CDR3 length is 14 residues. Written as DNA, the CDR3 is TGTGCCAGCAGCGGACAGGGCCGTATTTCACCCCTCCACTTT. It codes for CASSGQGRISPLHF.

This clone came up a few times. V is TRBV11-2 and J is TRBJ2-3; 9 positions agree with TRBD1. Per the germline V gene, CDR1 is SGHAT and CDR2 is FQNNGV. The CDR3 is 13 residues long. Unmatched junction bases numbered 2, after V lost 8 bases and J lost 2 bases. CDR3 protein: CASGTGFTDTQYF. The CDR3 bases are TGTGCCAGCGGGACAGGGTTCACAGATACGCAGTATTTT.

This chain links TRBV6-5 with TRBJ2-5, with D perhaps matching TRBD1 (9 bases). V was pared by 5 bases and J by 5 bases, with 18 bases between. Germline lookup yields CDR1 MNHEY and CDR2 SVGAGI. This CDR3 is built from 15 residues. The CDR3 coding sequence is TGTGCCAGCAGTCCTACAGGGGGCGGGAGGGAGACCCAGTACTTC. Protein sequence: CASSPTGGGRETQYF.

The V call is TRBV9, the J call TRBJ2-3; 7 nucleotides agree with TRBD2. This CDR3 spans 14 amino acids. The V gene's germline CDR1 is SGDLS and CDR2 YYNGEE. The J segment lost 2 bases and the V segment lost 5 bases, leaving 5 bases of the junction unmatched. In DNA, the CDR3 is TGTGCCAGCAGTCCGGGACTATACACAGATACGCAGTATTTT. Translation: CASSPGLYTDTQYF.

This clone was observed a handful of times. The rearrangement links TRBV6-1 to TRBJ2-5; 9 bases are a match to TRBD2. V was clipped by 5 bases and J by 6 bases; unmatched bases: 10. Germline V gene lookup returns CDR1 MNHNS and CDR2 SASEGT. The CDR3 totals 15 residues. CDR3 in DNA: TGTGCCAGCAGTCCCTTTAGCGGGAGTGGCAAGACCCAGTACTTC. It yields the protein CASSPFSGSGKTQYF.

The CDR3 reads CASGLTQETQYF. DNA of the CDR3: TGTGCCAGCGGACTTACCCAAGAGACCCAGTACTTC. V is TRBV6-1 and J is TRBJ2-5; the D gene is possibly TRBD2 (5 bases). V was trimmed by 8 bases and J by 1 base, leaving 8 bases between them. The CDR3 totals 12 residues. Germline loops: CDR1 MNHNS, CDR2 SASEGT.

The V and J genes are TRBV5-1 and TRBJ2-1, with 8 bases aligning to TRBD2. With V trimmed by 0 bases and J by 2 bases, 16 bases remained unmatched. The CDR3 sequence is 20 residues long. The germline CDR1 and CDR2 sequences are SGHRS and YFSETQ. In DNA form, the CDR3 reads TGCGCCAGCAGCTTGGATAGGAGGTGGGAAGGACTAGCAACCTACAATGAGCAGTTCTTC. Translating it yields CASSLDRRWEGLATYNEQFF.

V usage is TRBV28 and J usage is TRBJ1-6, with TRBD1 matching over 7 bases. This CDR3 region has 16 residues. Germline values: CDR1 MDHEN, CDR2 SYDVKM. V dropped 6 bases and J dropped 1; count of bases not matched to a gene: 6. DNA of the CDR3: TGTGCCAGCAGCCTTACAGGGGATTCCTATAATTCACCCCTCCACTTT. It codes for CASSLTGDSYNSPLHF.

The chain carries TRBV7-9 and TRBJ2-3; D unresolved. V lost 4 bases and J lost 5, with 7 bases in between. CDR1 is SEHNR, CDR2 FQNEAQ, per germline (reference sequence). The CDR3 totals 12 residues. The CDR3 loop is CASSYPRDTQYF. The CDR3 region has the DNA TGTGCCAGCAGCTACCCCCGAGATACGCAGTATTTT.

This sequence joins TRBV29-1 and TRBJ2-3; D remains unclear. Germline V gene data show CDR1 as SQVTM and CDR2 as ANQGSEA. The CDR3 runs to 12 residues. V was clipped by 8 bases and J by 2 bases, with 11 bases between them. CDR3 nucleotides: TGCAGCCTACGCGGCCTCACAGATACGCAGTATTTT. This sequence encodes CSLRGLTDTQYF.

The rearrangement joins TRBV12-2 to TRBJ2-7; the table names TRBD2, a call not compared with the DNA. TRBV12-2 is an annotated pseudogene. This CDR3 has 14 residues. The CDR3 DNA reads as TGTGCAAGTCGCTTAGGCTCCTCTACGGGGGAGCAGTACTTC. Translating gives CASRLGSSTGEQYF.